This TCR beta chain appears in the sequencing data of a study of cytomegalovirus exposure and HLA in healthy donors. CDR1 is SGHAT, CDR2 FQDESV, per germline (reference sequence). The CDR3 contains 14 residues. The V gene lost 7 bases and the J gene lost 7 bases, with 19 bases spanning the gap. Data came from immunoSEQ multiplex PCR; TCRdb stores just in-frame clones and leaves some out. There are fewer than 250,000 clones in the sample; 65% to 85% occur only once, and over 13% lies in the top ten. This clone occurred once. This clonotype originated in a woman in her twenties or thirties in good health and CMV-seropositive. The J gene is TRBJ2-5, the V gene TRBV11-1; the D is unclear. The sequencing sample was made of PBMCs. The DNA for the CDR3 is TGTGCCAGCAAGGGTTACGGGTCTTATGGGACCCAGTACTTC. Its translation is CASKGYGSYGTQYF. The entire variable domain, with the rest obtained from reference TRBV11-1 and TRBJ2-5, is as follows: EAEVAQSPRYKITEKSQAVAFWCDPISGHATLYWYRQILGQGPELLVQFQDESVVDDSQLPKDRFSAERLKGVDSTLKIQPAELGDSAMYLCASKGYGSYGTQYFGPGTRLLVL.